Below, one TCR beta chain is given with its context. Its antigen is not known. An end of the junction does not agree with germline; a read error may underlie this. TCRbeta libraries were built with three rounds of nested PCR, modified from ARM-PCR. One entry per CDR3 protein, called by TCRdb with MiXCR from the multiplex PCR reads. There are 65,000 to 90,000 distinct CDR3 sequences in the sample; around 80% occur only once, and about 14% lies in the top ten. Germline CDR1 SGHTA, CDR2 FQGNSA. There are 15 residues in the CDR3. The sample comes from a study of tumor and adjacent non-tumor tissue in lung cancer. Study background: Patients were aged roughly 31 to 76, 9 to 10 men and 5 women, stage I to III. Samples averaged roughly 4.2 million productive TCRbeta reads each. Findings and limits, study-wide: Compared with tumor, normal lung showed significantly lower TCR diversity. Higher tumor TCR diversity was associated with shorter survival.

The template was RNA from unsorted bulk tissue. The rearrangement joins TRBV7-2 to TRBJ2-1; D unclear. The TCR originated in a woman in her forties or fifties with non-small cell lung cancer. The material sequenced was lung tumor tissue. The CDR3 is CASILDSSSYNEQFF. CDR3 in DNA: TGTGCCAGCATCTTAGATTCGAGCTCCTATAATGAGCAGTTCTTC.